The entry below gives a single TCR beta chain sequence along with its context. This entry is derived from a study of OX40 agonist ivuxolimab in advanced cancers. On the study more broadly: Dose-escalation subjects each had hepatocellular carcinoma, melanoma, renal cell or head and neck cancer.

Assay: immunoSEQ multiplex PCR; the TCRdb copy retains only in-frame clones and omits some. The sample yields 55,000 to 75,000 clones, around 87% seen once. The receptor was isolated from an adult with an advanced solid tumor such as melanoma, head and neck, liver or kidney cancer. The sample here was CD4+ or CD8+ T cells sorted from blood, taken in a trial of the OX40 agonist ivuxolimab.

The CDR3 sequence: CASSHYTGTVNTEAFF. The CDR3 DNA sequence: TGTGCCAGCAGCCATTACACCGGGACAGTGAACACTGAAGCTTTCTTT. V and J are TRBV14 and TRBJ1-1, with 7 positions matching TRBD1. Trimming removed 3 bases from V and 0 bases from J; junction bases left unmatched: 7. CDR3 size: 16 residues. Germline loops: CDR1 SGHDN, CDR2 FVKESK.